These 2 T cell receptor beta chains came from one sample sequenced in a study of control samples from healthy donors and cancer patients. TCRdb's table, derived via immunoSEQ multiplex PCR, lists solely in-frame clones and lacks some. The table records around 140,000 clones, roughly 92% of them present only once. The sequenced sample consisted of blood. Source of these receptors: a man aged 18 to 30 in good health.

The chain carries TRBV19 and TRBJ1-2, with 7 positions matching TRBD1. Germline V gives CDR1 LNHDA, CDR2 SQIVND (reference sequence). The trim removed 6 bases at V and 8 bases at J, leaving 12 bases unmatched. This CDR3 region has 14 residues. Here the CDR3 DNA reads TGTGCCAGTAGCGCGGGACAGCCAAGGGACGGCTACACCTTC. This codes for CASSAGQPRDGYTF.

A word on this clone: Other DNA sequences of this sample code for an identical CDR3. The CDR3 bases are TGTGCCAGCAGTTATGGTGGAGAGACCCAGTACTTC. Translation gives CASSYGGETQYF. The V and J genes are TRBV6-5 and TRBJ2-5; D is uncertain. The germline gives CDR1 MNHEY, CDR2 SVGAGI. CDR3 length: 12 amino acids. With 3 bases removed from V and 4 bases from J, the gap between germline ends came to 6 bases.